The 15 T cell receptor beta chains below were found in one sample sequenced in a study of cytomegalovirus exposure and HLA in healthy donors (dated by TCRdb to between 2016 and 2019). Library preparation used the immunoSEQ multiplex PCR assay. For the multiplex PCR, a mixture combining 60 forward primers for TCR Vbeta segments and 13 reverse primers for TCR Jbeta segments was used. Held by TCRdb, this immuneACCESS table contains in-frame sequences only and omits some clones. Under half of the omission traces to an unresolved V gene where checked; the cause of the rest is unknown. The sample contains 90,000 or so clones, 75% to 85% of them found a single time. The top ten constitute approximately 31% of the sample. The sequenced sample consisted of PBMCs. These receptor sequences come from a man aged 50 to 60 in good health and CMV-seropositive.

The chain is built from TRBV11-3 and TRBJ2-2; 11 bases are shared with TRBD2. The CDR3 loop spans 16 amino acids. The V gene end was trimmed by 4 bases and the J gene end by 5 bases; junction bases not matched to a gene: 6. Germline-derived CDR1 and CDR2 are SGHNT and YENEEA. For the CDR3, the DNA is TGTGCCAGCAGCTGGGGACTAGCGGTCGAGACCGGGGAGCTGTTTTTT. This encodes CASSWGLAVETGELFF. The full variable domain, with the rest looked up from reference TRBV11-3 and TRBJ2-2, is EAGVVQSPRYKIIEKKQPVAFWCNPISGHNTLYWYLQNLGQGPELLIRYENEEAVDDSQLPKDRFSAERLKGVDSTLKIQPAELGDSAVYLCASSWGLAVETGELFFGEGSRLTVL.

This sequence joins TRBV15 and TRBJ2-1; 9 bases agree with TRBD2. Germline CDR1 reads LNHNV; CDR2 reads YYDKDF (reference sequence). There are 16 residues in the CDR3. With V trimmed by 4 bases and J by 3 bases, 7 bases remained unmatched. CDR3 amino acids: CATSKNLAGSYNEQFF. The CDR3 DNA sequence: TGTGCCACCAGCAAAAATCTAGCGGGAAGCTACAATGAGCAGTTCTTC.

The gene calls are TRBV29-1 and TRBJ1-4; a possible D gene is TRBD1 (6 bases). The CDR3 totals 14 residues. V shed 5 bases and J shed 7 bases, with 17 bases lying between them. CDR1 and CDR2 (germline): SQVTM, ANQGSEA. CDR3 bases: TGCAGCGTTACGACAGGCGCGACGGGTGAAAAACTGTTTTTT. Amino acids: CSVTTGATGEKLFF.

The V and J genes are TRBV20-1 and TRBJ1-6; 8 nucleotides align to TRBD1. The CDR3 length is 11 residues. Germline V gene sequence: CDR1 DFQATT, CDR2 SNEGSKA (reference sequence). After removal of 0 bases from V and 19 bases from J, the junction contained 5 bases not matched to a gene. The CDR3 DNA reads as TGCAGTGCTAGAGATGGACAGGGAGGTCACTTT. Protein sequence: CSARDGQGGHF.

V usage is TRBV14 and J usage is TRBJ1-3; D is unclear. Germline loops: CDR1 SGHDN, CDR2 FVKESK. The CDR3 has 12 amino acids. V shed 1 base and J shed 8 bases, with 6 bases lying between them. CDR3 in amino acids: CASSQVADTIYF. The DNA for the CDR3 is TGTGCCAGCAGCCAAGTGGCTGACACCATATATTTT.

The chain couples TRBV19 to TRBJ1-2; 7 bases fit TRBD1. Trimming at V came to 6 bases and at J to 3 bases, leaving 13 bases not matched to a gene. The V gene's germline CDR1 is LNHDA and CDR2 SQIVND (reference sequence). This CDR3 is built from 16 residues. For the CDR3, the DNA is TGTGCCAGTAGACAACCGGGACAGAACCGATACTATGGCTACACCTTC. Amino acid sequence: CASRQPGQNRYYGYTF.

V and J are TRBV29-1 and TRBJ2-7; a weak D match, TRBD1 (6 bases). V was pared by 5 bases and J by 1 base, with 12 bases between. The CDR3 length is 13 residues. Germline loops: CDR1 SQVTM, CDR2 ANQGSEA. Written as DNA, the CDR3 is TGCAGCGTTCGCCCTACAGGGTCCTACGAGCAGTACTTC. Translation gives CSVRPTGSYEQYF.

V gene TRBV7-2 combines with J gene TRBJ2-1, with TRBD2 matching over 12 bases. Germline V lookup: CDR1 SGHTA, CDR2 FQGNSA. V shed 4 bases and J 8 bases; nucleotides not matched to a gene: 9. The length of the CDR3 is 16 residues. The CDR3 loop reads CASSSPLGLAGDEQFF. DNA for the CDR3: TGTGCCAGCAGCTCCCCTCTGGGACTAGCGGGCGATGAGCAGTTCTTC.

The genes are TRBV19 and TRBJ1-1; 10 bases map to TRBD1. The CDR3 is made up of 13 amino acids. Germline V CDR1 and CDR2: LNHDA, SQIVND (reference sequence). V gave up 10 bases and J gave up 5 bases; unmatched junction bases: 7. The chain's CDR3 is CATQDRGLTEAFF. Here the CDR3 DNA reads TGTGCCACCCAAGACAGGGGGCTTACTGAAGCTTTCTTT.

J is TRBJ2-2 and V is TRBV25-1, with TRBD2 matching 12 bases. With 6 bases clipped from V and 0 bases from J, the junction kept 5 bases outside the gene matches. The germline V gene has CDR1 MGHDK and CDR2 SYGVNS. The CDR3 has 17 residues. The CDR3 loop reads CASRGLAGDANTGELFF. CDR3 bases: TGTGCCAGCAGGGGACTAGCGGGTGACGCGAACACCGGGGAGCTGTTTTTT.

This clone was seen a single time. This rearrangement joins TRBV20-1 to TRBJ2-7; TRBD2 might be the D (6 bases). This CDR3 has 11 amino acids. Trimming stripped 7 bases from V and 3 bases from J, with 10 bases between. CDR1 and CDR2 (germline): DFQATT, SNEGSKA (reference sequence). The CDR3 loop is CSVGLYYEQYF. The DNA of the CDR3 is TGCAGTGTGGGACTCTACTACGAGCAGTACTTC.

The chain employs TRBV11-3 and TRBJ2-2; 9 nucleotides line up with TRBD1. This CDR3 is 17 amino acids long. The trim removed 8 bases at V and 6 bases at J, leaving 16 bases unmatched. The germline V gene has CDR1 SGHNT and CDR2 YENEEA. The CDR3 protein is CASGAGTGSKGAGELFF. CDR3 coding DNA: TGTGCCAGCGGGGCCGGGACAGGGTCAAAAGGGGCCGGGGAGCTGTTTTTT. Full variable domain (missing parts from reference TRBV11-3 and TRBJ2-2): EAGVVQSPRYKIIEKKQPVAFWCNPISGHNTLYWYLQNLGQGPELLIRYENEEAVDDSQLPKDRFSAERLKGVDSTLKIQPAELGDSAVYLCASGAGTGSKGAGELFFGEGSRLTVL.

This clone was picked up a small number of times. The chain recombines TRBV19 with TRBJ1-1, with a possible D match to TRBD1 (5 bases). V lost 7 bases to trimming and J lost 0 bases, with 12 bases between them. CDR3 length: 14 amino acids. Germline CDR1 reads LNHDA; CDR2 reads SQIVND (reference sequence). The DNA for the CDR3 is TGTGCCAGTACTGGACACAGTCTGAACACTGAAGCTTTCTTT. Protein sequence: CASTGHSLNTEAFF.

The chain is built from TRBV5-1 and TRBJ1-1; no clear D. CDR1 and CDR2 from the germline V gene are SGHRS and YFSETQ. There are 14 residues in the CDR3. The V end was cut by 0 bases, the J end by 3 bases, with 9 bases between. Here the CDR3 DNA reads TGCGCCAGCAGCTTGGAGATGATAGACACTGAAGCTTTCTTT. Translation gives CASSLEMIDTEAFF.

The chain is built from TRBV6-1 and TRBJ2-3, with TRBD2 matching 9 bases. Germline lookup yields CDR1 MNHNS and CDR2 SASEGT. This CDR3 contains 14 residues. V gave up 5 bases and J gave up 5 bases; unmatched junction bases: 5. The CDR3 sequence is CASSIAGELDTQYF. In nucleotides, the CDR3 is TGTGCCAGCAGTATAGCGGGAGAGTTAGATACGCAGTATTTT.